The clone carrying this TCR beta chain was seen repeatedly, ten times or more. This sample was included in a study of blood T cell repertoires in COVID-19. Study background: Sites across the United States, Italy and Spain contributed samples from acute and convalescent COVID-19. The cDNA or gDNA used as material had been derived from T cells, B-cell-depleted T cells, or PBMCs.

Original handling: The assay estimated nucleated cells by amplifying reference gene primers. Only in-frame clones appear in the TCRdb table, and some are missing; sequencing was by immunoSEQ multiplex PCR. Clone size and the V and J calls come from that table; the DNA yielded D and trimming. The sample lists about 48,000 clones, about three quarters seen once, with around 19% in the top ten. Sequencing was carried out using peripheral blood. The TCR comes from a human donor with active or convalescent COVID-19. The donor label of this sample is uncertain.

The CDR3 coding sequence is TGTGCCAGCAGCGCTTCAGGGAATCTCGGTCAGCCCCAGCATTTT. This encodes CASSASGNLGQPQHF. This chain joins TRBV9 and TRBJ1-5; D may be TRBD1 (5 bases). The CDR3 totals 15 residues. V lost 3 bases and J lost 6, with 16 bases in between. Germline lookup yields CDR1 SGDLS and CDR2 YYNGEE.